The 30 T cell receptor beta chains below come from one sample, sequenced in a study of CD8 T cells in ankylosing spondylitis. A single record per CDR3 protein comes from TCRdb applying MiXCR to the 5' RACE reads. Of some 220,000 distinct CDR3 sequences in the sample, about 10% were seen once. The sample comprised blood, either unsorted or a sorted T cell fraction (not recorded which). Every receptor here comes from a male donor with ankylosing spondylitis or in good health (not recorded which).

V gene TRBV10-2 combines with J gene TRBJ2-3; perhaps D is TRBD1 or TRBD2 (5 bases each). Germline V CDR1 and CDR2: WSHSY, SAAADI. The CDR3 consists of 11 residues. V was cut by 6 bases and J by 8 bases, with 9 bases left in between. The CDR3 loop reads CASSPGGTQYF. The CDR3 DNA reads TGCGCCAGCAGCCCTGGGGGTACGCAGTATTTT.

This clonotype turned up a few times. This rearrangement joins TRBV5-8 to TRBJ2-1; 9 bases line up with TRBD1. This CDR3 is built from 15 residues. V trimming: 5 bases; J trimming: 7 bases; junction bases outside the gene matches: 10. The germline CDR1 and CDR2 sequences are SGHTS and YDEGEE. CDR3 nucleotide sequence: TGTGCCAGCAGGTACCCCGGGACAGGGATGAATGAGCAGTTCTTC. Translated: CASRYPGTGMNEQFF.

This clonotype was counted at least ten times. The chain employs TRBV20-1 and TRBJ1-2, with a tentative D call TRBD1 (5 bases). Germline V gene data show CDR1 as DFQATT and CDR2 as SNEGSKA (reference sequence). The CDR3 has 11 residues. Trimming left V 5 bases short and J 8 bases short, with 12 bases between. The CDR3: CSAPGLGGYTF. As DNA, the CDR3 is TGCAGTGCTCCGGGGCTTGGGGGCTACACCTTC.

This clonotype occurred many times. This CDR3 is CASSYSPGPLSGNTIYF. As DNA, the CDR3 is TGTGCCAGCAGTTACTCCCCGGGGCCCCTCTCTGGAAACACCATATATTTT. The chain links TRBV6-5 to TRBJ1-3, with D possibly being TRBD1 (5 bases). The ends were cut back, 0 bases at V and 0 bases at J, with 12 bases in the middle. Germline lookup yields CDR1 MNHEY and CDR2 SVGAGI. This CDR3 has 17 residues.

This clonotype was picked up a small number of times. The CDR3 is CASSVGGGAFYGYTF. The CDR3 DNA is TGTGCCAGCAGCGTAGGAGGGGGCGCTTTCTATGGCTACACCTTC. The chain couples TRBV9 to TRBJ1-2; the match to TRBD1 covers 7 bases. CDR3 length: 15 residues. Germline CDR1 and CDR2: SGDLS and YYNGEE. The V gene end was trimmed by 0 bases and the J gene end by 4 bases; junction bases not matched to a gene: 6. Complete variable domain (other parts from reference TRBV9 and TRBJ1-2): DSGVTQTPKHLITATGQRVTLRCSPRSGDLSVYWYQQSLDQGLQFLIQYYNGEERAKGNILERFSAQQFPDLHSELNLSSLELGDSALYFCASSVGGGAFYGYTFGSGTRLTVV.

This clonotype appeared many times. The V call is TRBV3-1, the J call TRBJ2-7, with 12 bases matching TRBD2. V lost 4 bases and J lost 5; bases outside the gene matches: 6. Germline assignment: CDR1 LGHDT and CDR2 YNNKEL (reference sequence). The CDR3 is made up of 15 amino acids. CDR3 coding DNA: TGTGCCAGCAGCCCCTCCGGACTAGCGGGAAACGAGCAGTACTTC. It is translated as CASSPSGLAGNEQYF.

This clonotype came up many times. The chain has TRBV3-1 and TRBJ2-3; a weak D match, TRBD2 (6 bases). The CDR3 totals 15 residues. V lost 4 bases and J 7 bases, leaving 18 bases between the germline ends. CDR1 and CDR2 (germline): LGHDT, YNNKEL (reference sequence). The CDR3 here is CASSPSVTRAYTQYF. The CDR3 DNA reads as TGTGCCAGCAGCCCTAGCGTTACTCGGGCTTATACGCAGTATTTT.

This clonotype appeared many times. The rearrangement joins TRBV29-1 to TRBJ1-1; TRBD1 matches 7 bases. The CDR3 contains 11 residues. Germline loops: CDR1 SQVTM, CDR2 ANQGSEA. The CDR3 DNA reads TGCAGGGGGCAGGGGGGCACTGAAGCTTTCTTT. It specifies CRGQGGTEAFF.

This clonotype was seen at least ten times. This chain links TRBV12-3 or TRBV12-4 with TRBJ2-2; no definite D call. This CDR3 spans 13 amino acids. Trimming removed 5 bases from V and 4 bases from J, with 8 bases in between. CDR3 in DNA: TGTGCCAGCAGTCACAGATCCACCGGGGAGCTGTTTTTT. Its protein is CASSHRSTGELFF.

The CDR3 is CASSRQFYEQYF. CDR3 coding DNA: TGTGCCAGCAGCCGACAGTTCTACGAGCAGTACTTC. This sequence joins TRBV7-9 and TRBJ2-7; tentative D call: TRBD1 (5 bases). CDR3 length: 12 amino acids. Germline V gene lookup returns CDR1 SEHNR and CDR2 FQNEAQ (reference sequence). Trimming took 5 bases from V and 3 from J, leaving 8 bases between them.

The table lists this clonotype with many counts. J is TRBJ1-6 and V is TRBV25-1; D not resolved. CDR3 size: 16 residues. V was shortened by 3 bases and J by 3 bases, with 12 bases between the two germline ends. CDR1 and CDR2 from the germline V gene are MGHDK and SYGVNS. DNA of the CDR3: TGTGCCAGCAGTGAGAGTCAGGTCATCTATAATTCACCCCTCCACTTT. Amino acid sequence: CASSESQVIYNSPLHF.

This clonotype was recorded many times. The chain couples TRBV5-1 to TRBJ2-1, with 7 bases that match TRBD1. The CDR3 has 15 amino acids. Trimming cost V 3 bases and J 0 bases; bases outside gene matches: 3. The germline V gene encodes CDR1 SGHRS and CDR2 YFSETQ. Here the CDR3 DNA reads TGCGCCAGCAGCTCCGGGACAGCCTCCTACAATGAGCAGTTCTTC. This sequence encodes CASSSGTASYNEQFF. The full variable domain, with the rest looked up from reference TRBV5-1 and TRBJ2-1, is KAGVTQTPRYLIKTRGQQVTLSCSPISGHRSVSWYQQTPGQGLQFLFEYFSETQRNKGNFPGRFSGRQFSNSRSEMNVSTLELGDSALYLCASSSGTASYNEQFFGPGTRLTVL.

This clonotype was detected ten times or more. The chain uses TRBV6-2 or TRBV6-3 and TRBJ1-2; D not resolved. Germline CDR1 reads MNHEY; CDR2 reads SVGEGT. The CDR3 is made up of 14 amino acids. V lost 0 bases and J 4 bases, leaving 9 bases between the germline ends. CDR3 DNA sequence: TGTGCCAGCAGTTACTCGCCGGCTTCCTATGGCTACACCTTC. It translates to CASSYSPASYGYTF.

With regard to this clonotype: Just one base apart from a much larger clone, this may be a read error. The chain recombines TRBV7-8 with TRBJ2-1; D perhaps matches TRBD2 (5 bases). This CDR3 spans 15 amino acids. Per the germline V gene, CDR1 is SGHVS and CDR2 is FQNEAQ. The DNA for the CDR3 is TGTGCCGGCAGCCCGAGCGGCAGAATTTACAATGAGCAGTTCTTC. This encodes CAGSPSGRIYNEQFF. The whole variable domain, filled in from reference TRBV7-8 and TRBJ2-1, reads GAGVSQSPRYKVAKRGQDVALRCDPISGHVSLFWYQQALGQGPEFLTYFQNEAQLDKSGLPSDRFFAERPEGSVSTLKIQRTQQEDSAVYLCAGSPSGRIYNEQFFGPGTRLTVL.

This clonotype was counted many times. The CDR3: CSVQLAGGLSYNEQFF. CDR3 nucleotides: TGCAGCGTTCAACTAGCGGGAGGGCTCTCCTACAATGAGCAGTTCTTC. The rearrangement joins TRBV29-1 to TRBJ2-1; 13 nucleotides match TRBD2. The CDR3 is 16 residues long. Germline CDR1 and CDR2: SQVTM and ANQGSEA. The V segment lost 5 bases and the J segment 0 bases; nucleotides outside the gene matches: 4.

This clonotype was seen repeatedly, ten times or more. The gene calls are TRBV5-1 and TRBJ2-2; D call uncertain. The CDR3 covers 15 residues. In germline, CDR1 is SGHRS, CDR2 YFSETQ. Trimming took off 1 base at V and 2 bases at J, with 9 bases between the two ends. This CDR3 reads CASSLLQLNTGELFF. The CDR3 DNA reads as TGCGCCAGCAGCTTGCTACAGCTCAACACCGGGGAGCTGTTTTTT. The entire variable domain, with the rest obtained from reference TRBV5-1 and TRBJ2-2, is as follows: KAGVTQTPRYLIKTRGQQVTLSCSPISGHRSVSWYQQTPGQGLQFLFEYFSETQRNKGNFPGRFSGRQFSNSRSEMNVSTLELGDSALYLCASSLLQLNTGELFFGEGSRLTVL.

This clonotype was observed at least ten times. The V gene is TRBV12-3 or TRBV12-4, the J gene TRBJ2-5; 9 nucleotides agree with TRBD1. V shed 5 bases and J 1 base; nucleotides not matched to a gene: 2. This CDR3 is built from 14 residues. Written as DNA, the CDR3 is TGTGCCAGCAGTCCGGACAGGGGCCAAGAGACCCAGTACTTC. This codes for CASSPDRGQETQYF.

This clonotype turned up a few times. V and J are TRBV12-3 or TRBV12-4 and TRBJ1-2; 11 bases line up with TRBD1. The CDR3 is 15 amino acids. With 6 bases clipped from V and 6 bases from J, the junction kept 9 bases outside the gene matches. The CDR3 loop is CASSLRRTGGDGYTF. The CDR3 DNA sequence: TGTGCCAGCAGCCTGCGCCGGACAGGGGGCGATGGCTACACCTTC.

This clonotype has ten or more counts. V is TRBV30 and J is TRBJ1-2; maybe TRBD1 (6 bases). The germline CDR1 and CDR2 sequences are GTSNPN and SVGIG (reference sequence). The CDR3 is made up of 15 amino acids. V was pared by 3 bases and J by 0 bases, with 14 bases between. The CDR3 coding sequence is TGTGCCTGGAGCCCTATGTGGACAGCTAACTATGGCTACACCTTC. It codes for CAWSPMWTANYGYTF.

This clonotype was seen many times. The chain carries TRBV20-1 and TRBJ1-5; D might be TRBD1 (5 bases). Germline CDR1 DFQATT, CDR2 SNEGSKA (reference sequence). This CDR3 comprises 14 residues. V lost 2 bases and J lost 6, with 14 bases in between. For the CDR3, the DNA is TGCAGTGCTAGACCGGGGCAGACAGCTCAGCCCCAGCATTTT. Translating gives CSARPGQTAQPQHF.

This clonotype appeared many times. The V and J genes are TRBV29-1 and TRBJ1-5; D not certain. CDR3 length: 14 residues. CDR1 SQVTM and CDR2 ANQGSEA come from the germline V gene. V lost 7 bases and J lost 7, with 20 bases in between. CDR3 protein: CSASFRGSEQPQHF. The CDR3 region has the DNA TGCAGCGCTAGCTTCCGGGGTAGCGAACAGCCCCAGCATTTT.

This clonotype was observed many times. The chain recombines TRBV2 with TRBJ2-5; 7 bases line up with TRBD1. The J segment lost 0 bases and the V segment lost 6 bases, leaving 7 bases of the junction unmatched. This CDR3 comprises 15 residues. Germline-derived CDR1 and CDR2 are SNHLY and FYNNEI. DNA of the CDR3: TGTGCCAGCAGACCATTCGGGACAGACCAAGAGACCCAGTACTTC. It translates to CASRPFGTDQETQYF.

In its sample, this clonotype was seen many times. The V gene is TRBV6-1, the J gene TRBJ1-1; perhaps TRBD1 as D (5 bases). Trimming left V 5 bases short and J 3 bases short, with 16 bases between. CDR3 length: 15 amino acids. Per germline, CDR1 MNHNS and CDR2 SASEGT. The CDR3: CASSPRQGRDTEAFF. The CDR3 coding sequence is TGTGCCAGCAGTCCCCGGCAGGGTAGGGACACTGAAGCTTTCTTT.

This chain connects TRBV7-9 to TRBJ1-2; D gene ambiguous. Germline-derived CDR1 and CDR2 are SEHNR and FQNEAQ (reference sequence). The CDR3 length is 11 residues. Trimming left V 10 bases short and J 8 bases short, with 14 bases between. Here the CDR3 reads CATMLHEGYTF. As DNA, the CDR3 is TGTGCCACCATGCTACATGAGGGCTACACCTTC.

V gene TRBV29-1 combines with J gene TRBJ1-2; 7 nucleotides agree with TRBD1. J gave up 2 bases and V 6 bases, and 12 bases lay outside the gene matches. The CDR3 is 15 residues long. Per the germline V gene, CDR1 is SQVTM and CDR2 is ANQGSEA. CDR3 bases: TGCAGCGTCAAGATTCCCGGGACAGCCAACTATGGCTACACCTTC. This codes for CSVKIPGTANYGYTF.

This clonotype was seen repeatedly, ten times or more. The chain uses TRBV19 and TRBJ2-2; tentative D call: TRBD2 (5 bases). There are 16 residues in the CDR3. Germline assignment: CDR1 LNHDA and CDR2 SQIVND (reference sequence). Between the trimmed V and J ends, which lost 3 bases and 2 bases, there was a span of 13 bases. CDR3 loop: CASSILPGINTGELFF. DNA of the CDR3: TGTGCCAGTAGTATCCTTCCGGGAATTAACACCGGGGAGCTGTTTTTT.

This clonotype was observed many times. The genes are TRBV29-1 and TRBJ2-5; 9 bases are a match to TRBD1. Germline CDR1 and CDR2: SQVTM and ANQGSEA. The trim removed 5 bases at V and 2 bases at J, leaving 9 bases unmatched. The length of the CDR3 is 15 residues. The CDR3 DNA reads TGCAGCGTTCCCACAGGGGGCGCGGATCAAGAGACCCAGTACTTC. The encoded protein is CSVPTGGADQETQYF.

The V call is TRBV4-2, the J call TRBJ1-1; weak D call: TRBD1 (5 bases). With 3 bases removed from V and 2 bases from J, the gap between germline ends came to 16 bases. The CDR3 consists of 16 residues. Germline lookup yields CDR1 LGHNA and CDR2 YNFKEQ. CDR3 in amino acids: CASSHEMGDPNTEAFF. The CDR3 DNA reads TGTGCCAGCAGCCACGAAATGGGGGACCCTAACACTGAAGCTTTCTTT.

This clonotype was seen repeatedly, ten times or more. The V and J genes are TRBV12-5 and TRBJ2-3, with a possible D match to TRBD1 (6 bases). Trimming pared 1 base from V and 9 bases from J, leaving 11 bases between. CDR1 is LGHNT, CDR2 FRNRAP, per germline. This CDR3 region has 13 residues. CDR3 residues: CASGLGYRETQYF. For the CDR3, the DNA is TGTGCTAGTGGTTTGGGGTACAGGGAAACGCAGTATTTT. The variable domain in full, with the rest retrieved from reference TRBV12-5 and TRBJ2-3, is DARVTQTPRHKVTEMGQEVTMRCQPILGHNTVFWYRQTMMQGLELLAYFRNRAPLDDSGMPKDRFSAEMPDATLATLKIQPSEPRDSAVYFCASGLGYRETQYFGPGTRLTVL.

This clonotype was observed a few times. The genes are TRBV19 and TRBJ1-2; 7 bases align to TRBD1. V was clipped by 8 bases and J by 3 bases; unmatched bases: 9. This CDR3 contains 14 residues. Germline CDR1 reads LNHDA; CDR2 reads SQIVND (reference sequence). CDR3 residues: CASYRQGEHYGYTF. CDR3 in DNA: TGTGCCAGTTACAGACAGGGAGAACACTATGGCTACACCTTC.